Following are 5 T cell receptor beta chains from one sample sequenced in a study of T cell changes during pregnancy in multiple sclerosis. The assay was immunoSEQ multiplex PCR, and TCRdb's table has in-frame clones only and misses some. The sample holds around 34,000 clones, 90% seen once. This specimen was CD8+ T cells from peripheral blood mononuclear cells, taken before pregnancy. The origin of the receptors is a female donor with multiple sclerosis, enrolled in a pregnancy study.

V is TRBV5-1 and J is TRBJ2-1, with 8 positions matching TRBD2. CDR1 is SGHRS and CDR2 is YFSETQ in the germline V gene. V lost 1 base to trimming and J lost 4 bases; unmatched junction nucleotides: 4. This CDR3 region has 15 residues. For the CDR3, the DNA is TGCGCCAGCAGCTTGACTAGCGGATTTTACAATGAGCAGTTCTTC. It encodes CASSLTSGFYNEQFF.

CDR3: CASSLFGHTEAFF. CDR3 DNA: TGTGCCAGCAGCTTGTTTGGGCACACTGAAGCTTTCTTT. This chain connects TRBV5-4 to TRBJ1-1, with no clear D. Trimming stripped 1 base from V and 3 bases from J, with 7 bases between. The V gene's germline CDR1 is SGHNT and CDR2 YYREEE (reference sequence). The CDR3 covers 13 residues.

The CDR3 protein is CASRPLGGSNQPQHF. The CDR3 DNA follows: TGTGCCAGTAGGCCCTTGGGGGGTAGCAATCAGCCCCAGCATTTT. The rearrangement uses TRBV19 and TRBJ1-5; D possibly corresponds to TRBD1 (5 bases). The CDR3 contains 15 residues. Trimming cost V 6 bases and J 0 bases, with 12 bases left between them. Germline CDR1 reads LNHDA; CDR2 reads SQIVND (reference sequence). The complete variable domain, with remaining parts taken from reference TRBV19 and TRBJ1-5, reads DGGITQSPKYLFRKEGQNVTLSCEQNLNHDAMYWYRQDPGQGLRLIYYSQIVNDFQKGDIAEGYSVSREKKESFPLTVTSAQKNPTAFYLCASRPLGGSNQPQHFGDGTRLSIL.

V gene TRBV4-1 combines with J gene TRBJ2-3; the D gene is possibly TRBD2 (5 bases). The V gene lost 1 base and the J gene lost 5 bases, with 19 bases spanning the gap. Germline values: CDR1 MGHRA, CDR2 YSYEKL. The CDR3 length is 17 residues. The CDR3 spells CASSQGVRREIVDTQYF. The CDR3 DNA sequence: TGCGCCAGCAGCCAAGGTGTTAGACGGGAAATAGTAGATACGCAGTATTTT.

The chain carries TRBV5-4 and TRBJ2-2; TRBD1 agrees at 9 bases. Germline CDR1 SGHNT, CDR2 YYREEE (reference sequence). The CDR3 sequence is 15 residues long. Trimming at V came to 4 bases and at J to 4 bases, leaving 5 bases not matched to a gene. CDR3 in DNA: TGTGCCAGCAGCGTACAGGGGGCAAGCACCGGGGAGCTGTTTTTT. This codes for CASSVQGASTGELFF.